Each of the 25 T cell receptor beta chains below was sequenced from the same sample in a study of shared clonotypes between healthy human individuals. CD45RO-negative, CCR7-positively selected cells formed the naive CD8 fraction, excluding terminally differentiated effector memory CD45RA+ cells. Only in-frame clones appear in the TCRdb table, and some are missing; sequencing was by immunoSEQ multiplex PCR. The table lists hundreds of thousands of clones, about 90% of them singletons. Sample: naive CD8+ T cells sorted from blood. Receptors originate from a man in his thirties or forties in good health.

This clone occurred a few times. The CDR3 DNA reads TGTGCCAGCAGTACTAGCGGGATTTACTACAATGAGCAGTTCTTC. Protein sequence: CASSTSGIYYNEQFF. The rearrangement uses TRBV6-5 and TRBJ2-1, with TRBD2 identical over 10 bases. CDR1 is MNHEY, CDR2 SVGAGI, per germline. The CDR3 has 15 amino acids. Trimming cost V 5 bases and J 3 bases; bases outside gene matches: 4.

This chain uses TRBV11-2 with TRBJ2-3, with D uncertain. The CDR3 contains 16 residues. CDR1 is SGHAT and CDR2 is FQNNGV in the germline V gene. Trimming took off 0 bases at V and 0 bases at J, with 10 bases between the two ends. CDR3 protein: CASSLDFTTSTDTQYF. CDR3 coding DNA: TGTGCCAGCAGCTTAGATTTTACTACTAGCACAGATACGCAGTATTTT.

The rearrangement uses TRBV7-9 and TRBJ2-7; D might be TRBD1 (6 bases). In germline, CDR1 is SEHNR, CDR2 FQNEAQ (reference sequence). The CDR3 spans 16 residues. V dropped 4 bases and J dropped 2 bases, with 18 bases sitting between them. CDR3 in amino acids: CASSSERQGTPYEQYF. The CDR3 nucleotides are TGTGCCAGCAGCTCAGAGAGGCAGGGGACCCCCTACGAGCAGTACTTC.

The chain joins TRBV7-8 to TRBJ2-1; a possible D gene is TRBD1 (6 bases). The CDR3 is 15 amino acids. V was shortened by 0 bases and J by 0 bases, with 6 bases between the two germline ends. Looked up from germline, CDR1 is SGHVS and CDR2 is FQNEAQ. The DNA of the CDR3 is TGTGCCAGCAGCTTAGCCAGGGGCTCCTACAATGAGCAGTTCTTC. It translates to CASSLARGSYNEQFF.

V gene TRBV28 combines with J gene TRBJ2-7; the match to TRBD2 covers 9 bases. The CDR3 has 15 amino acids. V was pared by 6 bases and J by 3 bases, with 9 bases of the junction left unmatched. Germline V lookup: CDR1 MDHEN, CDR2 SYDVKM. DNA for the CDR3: TGTGCCAGCAGCACGGGACTAGCTGCAATCTACGAGCAGTACTTC. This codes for CASSTGLAAIYEQYF. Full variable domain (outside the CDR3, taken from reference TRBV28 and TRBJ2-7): DVKVTQSSRYLVKRTGEKVFLECVQDMDHENMFWYRQDPGLGLRLIYFSYDVKMKEKGDIPEGYSVSREKKERFSLILESASTNQTSMYLCASSTGLAAIYEQYFGPGTRLTVT.

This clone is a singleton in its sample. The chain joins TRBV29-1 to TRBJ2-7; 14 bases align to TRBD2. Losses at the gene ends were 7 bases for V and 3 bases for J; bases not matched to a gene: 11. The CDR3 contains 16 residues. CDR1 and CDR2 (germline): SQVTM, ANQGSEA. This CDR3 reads CSAEGGTSGSSYEQYF. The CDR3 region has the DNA TGCAGCGCCGAGGGGGGGACTAGCGGGAGTAGCTACGAGCAGTACTTC.

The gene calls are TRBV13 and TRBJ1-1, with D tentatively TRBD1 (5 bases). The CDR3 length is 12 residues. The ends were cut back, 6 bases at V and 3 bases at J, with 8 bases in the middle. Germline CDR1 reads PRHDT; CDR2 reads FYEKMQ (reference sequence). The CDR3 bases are TGTGCCAGCAGTGGGGCTTACACTGAAGCTTTCTTT. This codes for CASSGAYTEAFF.

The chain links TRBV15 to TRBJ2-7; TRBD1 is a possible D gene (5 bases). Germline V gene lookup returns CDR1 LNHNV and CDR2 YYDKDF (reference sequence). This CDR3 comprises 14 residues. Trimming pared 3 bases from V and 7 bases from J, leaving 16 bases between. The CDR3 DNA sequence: TGTGCCACCAGCAGTAAGTCAGGGTCGAGGGAGCAGTACTTC. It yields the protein CATSSKSGSREQYF. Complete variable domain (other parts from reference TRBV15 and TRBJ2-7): DAMVIQNPRYQVTQFGKPVTLSCSQTLNHNVMYWYQQKSSQAPKLLFHYYDKDFNNEADTPDNFQSRRPNTSFCFLDIRSPGLGDTAMYLCATSSKSGSREQYFGPGTRLTVT.

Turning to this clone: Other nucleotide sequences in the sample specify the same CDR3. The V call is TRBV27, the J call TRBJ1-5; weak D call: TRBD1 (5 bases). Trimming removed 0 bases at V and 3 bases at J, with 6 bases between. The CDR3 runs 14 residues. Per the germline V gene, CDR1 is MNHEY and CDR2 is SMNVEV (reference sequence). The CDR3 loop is CASSLSGDNQPQHF. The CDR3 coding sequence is TGTGCCAGCAGTTTATCAGGGGACAATCAGCCCCAGCATTTT.

CDR3 region: CASSQDRITQYF. CDR3 in DNA: TGCGCCAGCAGCCAAGACAGGATTACGCAGTATTTT. The chain joins TRBV4-1 to TRBJ2-3; unclear D gene. The CDR3 spans 12 residues. Trimming took 0 bases from V and 8 from J, leaving 6 bases between them. Germline CDR1 and CDR2: MGHRA and YSYEKL.

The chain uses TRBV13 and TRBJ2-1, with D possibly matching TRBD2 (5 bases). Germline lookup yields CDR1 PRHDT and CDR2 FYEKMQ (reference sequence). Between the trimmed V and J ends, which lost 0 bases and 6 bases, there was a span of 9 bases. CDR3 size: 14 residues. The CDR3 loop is CASSLGLAFNEQFF. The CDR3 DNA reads TGTGCCAGCAGCTTAGGCCTAGCCTTCAATGAGCAGTTCTTC. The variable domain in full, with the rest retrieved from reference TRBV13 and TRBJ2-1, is AAGVIQSPRHLIKEKRETATLKCYPIPRHDTVYWYQQGPGQDPQFLISFYEKMQSDKGSIPDRFSAQQFSDYHSELNMSSLELGDSALYFCASSLGLAFNEQFFGPGTRLTVL.

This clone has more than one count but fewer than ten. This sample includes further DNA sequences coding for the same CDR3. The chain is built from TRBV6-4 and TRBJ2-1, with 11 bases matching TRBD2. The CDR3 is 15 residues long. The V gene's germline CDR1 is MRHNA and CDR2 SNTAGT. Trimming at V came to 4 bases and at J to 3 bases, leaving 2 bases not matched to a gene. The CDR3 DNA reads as TGTGCCAGCAGTGTCACTAGCGGGAGCTACAATGAGCAGTTCTTC. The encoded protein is CASSVTSGSYNEQFF.

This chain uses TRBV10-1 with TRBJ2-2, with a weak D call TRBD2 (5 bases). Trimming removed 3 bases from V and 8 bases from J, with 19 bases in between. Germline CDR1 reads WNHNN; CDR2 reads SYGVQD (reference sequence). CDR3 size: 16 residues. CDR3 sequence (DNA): TGCGCCAGCAGTGAAGGATACCCCGAGGGTGAAGGGGAGCTGTTTTTT. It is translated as CASSEGYPEGEGELFF.

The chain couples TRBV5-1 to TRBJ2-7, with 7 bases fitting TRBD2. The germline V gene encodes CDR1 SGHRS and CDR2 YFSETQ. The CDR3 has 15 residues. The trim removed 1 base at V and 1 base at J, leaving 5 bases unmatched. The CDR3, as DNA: TGCGCCAGCAGCTTGTCTCGCGGGAGATCCTACGAGCAGTACTTC. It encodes CASSLSRGRSYEQYF.

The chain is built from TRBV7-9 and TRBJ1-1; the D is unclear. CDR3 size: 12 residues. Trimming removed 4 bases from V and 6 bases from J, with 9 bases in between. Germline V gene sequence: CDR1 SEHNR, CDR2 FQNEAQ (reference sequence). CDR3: CASSWAGSEAFF. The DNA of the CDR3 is TGTGCCAGCAGCTGGGCCGGATCTGAAGCTTTCTTT.

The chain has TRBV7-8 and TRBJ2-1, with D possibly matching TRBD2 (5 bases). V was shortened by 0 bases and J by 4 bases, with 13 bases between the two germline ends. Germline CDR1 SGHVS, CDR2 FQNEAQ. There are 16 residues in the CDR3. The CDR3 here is CASSLARVGRYNEQFF. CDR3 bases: TGTGCCAGCAGCTTAGCTCGGGTGGGGAGATACAATGAGCAGTTCTTC. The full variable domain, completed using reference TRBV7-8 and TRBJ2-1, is GAGVSQSPRYKVAKRGQDVALRCDPISGHVSLFWYQQALGQGPEFLTYFQNEAQLDKSGLPSDRFFAERPEGSVSTLKIQRTQQEDSAVYLCASSLARVGRYNEQFFGPGTRLTVL.

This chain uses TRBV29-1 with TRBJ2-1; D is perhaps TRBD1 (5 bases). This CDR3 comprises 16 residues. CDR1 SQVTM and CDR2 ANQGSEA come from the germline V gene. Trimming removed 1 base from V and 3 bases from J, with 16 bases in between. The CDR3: CSVEGTPGQHYNEQFF. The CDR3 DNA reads TGCAGCGTTGAAGGAACCCCCGGACAACACTACAATGAGCAGTTCTTC.

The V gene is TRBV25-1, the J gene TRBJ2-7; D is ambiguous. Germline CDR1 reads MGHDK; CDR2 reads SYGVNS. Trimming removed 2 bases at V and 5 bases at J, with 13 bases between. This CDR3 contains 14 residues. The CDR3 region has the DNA TGTGCCAGCAGTGAAAGGTTAGGTAGGCACGAGCAGTACTTC. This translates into CASSERLGRHEQYF.

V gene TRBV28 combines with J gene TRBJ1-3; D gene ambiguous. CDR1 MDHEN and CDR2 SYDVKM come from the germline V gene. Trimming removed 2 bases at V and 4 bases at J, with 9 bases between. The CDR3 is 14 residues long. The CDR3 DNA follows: TGTGCCAGCAGTTTAATCTTTTCCGGAAACACCATATATTTT. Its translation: CASSLIFSGNTIYF.

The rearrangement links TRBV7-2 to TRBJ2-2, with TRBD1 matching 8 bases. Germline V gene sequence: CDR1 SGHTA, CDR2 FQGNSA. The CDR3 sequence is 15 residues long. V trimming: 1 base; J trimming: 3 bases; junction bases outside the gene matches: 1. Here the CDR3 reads CASSLGRGHTGELFF. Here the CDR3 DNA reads TGTGCCAGCAGCTTAGGCAGGGGGCACACCGGGGAGCTGTTTTTT.

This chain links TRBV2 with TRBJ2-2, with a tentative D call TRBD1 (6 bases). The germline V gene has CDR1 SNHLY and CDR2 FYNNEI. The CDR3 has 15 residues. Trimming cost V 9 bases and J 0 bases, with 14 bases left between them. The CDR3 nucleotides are TGTGCCAGGAGGGACACCAACTCGAACACCGGGGAGCTGTTTTTT. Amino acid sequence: CARRDTNSNTGELFF.

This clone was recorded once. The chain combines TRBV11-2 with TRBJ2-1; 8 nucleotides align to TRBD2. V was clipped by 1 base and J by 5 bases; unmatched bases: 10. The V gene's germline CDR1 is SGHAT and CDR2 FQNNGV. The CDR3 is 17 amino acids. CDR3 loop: CASSLVLGGERDNEQFF. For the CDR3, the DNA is TGTGCCAGCAGCTTAGTGCTCGGGGGGGAAAGGGACAATGAGCAGTTCTTC.

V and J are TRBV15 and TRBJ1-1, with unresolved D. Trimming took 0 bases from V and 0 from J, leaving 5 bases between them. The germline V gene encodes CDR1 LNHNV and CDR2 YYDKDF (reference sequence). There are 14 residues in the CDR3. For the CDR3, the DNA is TGTGCCACCAGCAGAGATTCGGTGAACACTGAAGCTTTCTTT. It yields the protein CATSRDSVNTEAFF.

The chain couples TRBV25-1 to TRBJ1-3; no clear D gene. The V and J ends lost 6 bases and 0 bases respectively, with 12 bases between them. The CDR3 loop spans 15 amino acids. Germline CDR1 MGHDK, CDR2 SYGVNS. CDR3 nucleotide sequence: TGTGCCAGCAGGGGCACAGATCTCTCTGGAAACACCATATATTTT. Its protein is CASRGTDLSGNTIYF.

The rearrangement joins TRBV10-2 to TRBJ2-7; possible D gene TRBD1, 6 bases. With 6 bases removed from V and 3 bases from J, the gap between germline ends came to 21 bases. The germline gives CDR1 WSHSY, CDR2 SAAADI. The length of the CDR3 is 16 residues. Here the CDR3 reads CASREREAGDYYEQYF. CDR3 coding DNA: TGCGCCAGCAGAGAAAGAGAGGCAGGGGATTACTACGAGCAGTACTTC.